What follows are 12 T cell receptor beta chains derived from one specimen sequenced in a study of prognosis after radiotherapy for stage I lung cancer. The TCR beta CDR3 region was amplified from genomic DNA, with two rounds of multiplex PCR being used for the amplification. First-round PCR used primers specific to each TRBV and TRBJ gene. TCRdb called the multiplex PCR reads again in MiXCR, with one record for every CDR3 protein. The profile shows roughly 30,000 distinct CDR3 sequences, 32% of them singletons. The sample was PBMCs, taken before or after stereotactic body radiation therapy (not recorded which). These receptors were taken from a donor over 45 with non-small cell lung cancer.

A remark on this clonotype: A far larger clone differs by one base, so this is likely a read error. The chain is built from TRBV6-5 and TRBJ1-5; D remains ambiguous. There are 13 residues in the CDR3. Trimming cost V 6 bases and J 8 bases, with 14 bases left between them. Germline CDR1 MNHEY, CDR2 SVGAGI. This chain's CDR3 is CASSLQQNKPQHF. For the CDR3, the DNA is TGTGCCAGCAGCCTGCAACAGAATAAGCCCCAGCATTTT.

CDR3: CASSLGRSLHF. In nucleotides, the CDR3 is TGCGCCAGCAGCTTAGGGAGATCCCTCCACTTT. The chain has TRBV5-1 and TRBJ1-6; no firm D call. The V end was cut by 2 bases, the J end by 14 bases, with 8 bases between. Germline values: CDR1 SGHRS, CDR2 YFSETQ. This CDR3 has 11 residues.

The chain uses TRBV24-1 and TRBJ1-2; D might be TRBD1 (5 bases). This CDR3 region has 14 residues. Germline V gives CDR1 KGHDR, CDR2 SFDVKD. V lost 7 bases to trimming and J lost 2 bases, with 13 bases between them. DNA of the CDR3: TGTGCCACCAGCGGGCGGGGGATGAACTATGGCTACACCTTC. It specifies CATSGRGMNYGYTF.

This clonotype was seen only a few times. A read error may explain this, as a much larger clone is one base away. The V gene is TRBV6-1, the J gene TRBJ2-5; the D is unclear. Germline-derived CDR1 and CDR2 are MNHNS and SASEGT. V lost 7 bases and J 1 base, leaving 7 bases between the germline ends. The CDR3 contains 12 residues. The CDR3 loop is CASISIQETQYF. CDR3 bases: TGTGCCAGCATCAGCATCCAAGAGACCCAGTACTTC.

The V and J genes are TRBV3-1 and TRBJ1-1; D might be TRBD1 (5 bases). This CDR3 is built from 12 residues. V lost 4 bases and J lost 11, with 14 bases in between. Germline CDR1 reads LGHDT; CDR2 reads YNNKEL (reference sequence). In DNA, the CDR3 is TGTGCCAGCAGCCGACCCACAGGTGTTGCTTTCTTT. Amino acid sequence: CASSRPTGVAFF.

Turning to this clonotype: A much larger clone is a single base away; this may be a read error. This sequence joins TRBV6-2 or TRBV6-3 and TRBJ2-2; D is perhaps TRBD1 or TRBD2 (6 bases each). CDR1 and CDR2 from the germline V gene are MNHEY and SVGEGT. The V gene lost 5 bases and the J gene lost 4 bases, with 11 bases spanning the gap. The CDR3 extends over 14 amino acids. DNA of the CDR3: TGTGCCAGCAGTGGGGGGCCCGGCACCGGGGAGCTGTTTTTT. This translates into CASSGGPGTGELFF.

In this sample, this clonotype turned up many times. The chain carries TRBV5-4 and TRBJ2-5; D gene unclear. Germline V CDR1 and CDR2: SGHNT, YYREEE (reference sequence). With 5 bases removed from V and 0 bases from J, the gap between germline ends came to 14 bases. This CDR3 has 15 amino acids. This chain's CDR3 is CASSQETTYQETQYF. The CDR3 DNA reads TGTGCCAGCAGTCAAGAGACAACTTACCAAGAGACCCAGTACTTC.

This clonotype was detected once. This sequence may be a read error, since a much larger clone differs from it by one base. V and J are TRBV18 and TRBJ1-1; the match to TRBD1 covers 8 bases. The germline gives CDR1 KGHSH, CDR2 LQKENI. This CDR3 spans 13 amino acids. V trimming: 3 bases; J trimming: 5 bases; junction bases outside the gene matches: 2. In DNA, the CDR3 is TGTGCCAGCTCACCGGACAGGGAAACTGAAGCTTTCTTT. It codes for CASSPDRETEAFF.

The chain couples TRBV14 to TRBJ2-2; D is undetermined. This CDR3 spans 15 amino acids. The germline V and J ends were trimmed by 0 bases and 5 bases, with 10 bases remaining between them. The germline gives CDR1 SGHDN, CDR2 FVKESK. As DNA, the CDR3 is TGTGCCAGCAGCCAAGAAGCAATCCGGACCGGGGAGCTGTTTTTT. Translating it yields CASSQEAIRTGELFF.

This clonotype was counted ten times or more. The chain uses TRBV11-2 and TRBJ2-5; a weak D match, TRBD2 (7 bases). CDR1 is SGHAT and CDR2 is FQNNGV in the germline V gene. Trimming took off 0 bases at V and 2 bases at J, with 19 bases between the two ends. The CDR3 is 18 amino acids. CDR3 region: CASSLDPPGGGGQETQYF. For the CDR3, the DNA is TGTGCCAGCAGCTTAGATCCCCCGGGGGGCGGAGGACAAGAGACCCAGTACTTC.

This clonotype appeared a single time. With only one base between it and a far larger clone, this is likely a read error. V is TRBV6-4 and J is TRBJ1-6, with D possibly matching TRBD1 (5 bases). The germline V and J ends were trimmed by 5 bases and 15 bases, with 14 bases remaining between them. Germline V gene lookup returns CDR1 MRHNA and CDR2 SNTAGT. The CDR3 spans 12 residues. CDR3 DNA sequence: TGTGCCAGCAGTCCAGGGCAGGCACACCTCCACTTT. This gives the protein CASSPGQAHLHF.

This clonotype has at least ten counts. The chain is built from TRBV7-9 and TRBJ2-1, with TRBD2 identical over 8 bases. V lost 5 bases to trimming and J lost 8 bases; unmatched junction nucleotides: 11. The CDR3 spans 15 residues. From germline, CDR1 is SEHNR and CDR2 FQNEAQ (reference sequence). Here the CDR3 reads CASSPGGVLSHEQFF. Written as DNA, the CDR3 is TGTGCCAGCAGCCCCGGGGGGGTATTATCCCATGAGCAGTTCTTC.